The 19 T cell receptor beta chains reported below all come from one sample, sequenced in a study of regulatory T cells in long-lasting Graves disease. To make TCR beta libraries, researchers used iRepertoire HTBI primers and Arm-PCR of CDR3 regions. TCRdb passed the multiplex PCR reads through MiXCR, listing each CDR3 protein once. The table lists some 250,000 distinct CDR3 sequences, under 20% of them singletons. Time point specified: newly diagnosed GD, antithyroid drugs for less than 3 months. The authors made the TCR library using RNA they extracted from PBMCs. These data were also filed under a second study, of T cells in Graves' hyperthyroidism and ophthalmopathy.

This specimen consisted of peripheral blood mononuclear cells (PBMCs), obtained at new diagnosis, from a patient treated with antithyroid drugs. The origin of the receptors is a woman aged 30 to 39 with Graves disease.

This clonotype was counted many times. The chain is built from TRBV9 and TRBJ2-1, with 7 bases identical to TRBD1. Germline loops: CDR1 SGDLS, CDR2 YYNGEE. This CDR3 has 15 amino acids. V gave up 4 bases and J gave up 4 bases; unmatched junction bases: 8. CDR3 nucleotide sequence: TGTGCCAGCAGCTCCGCCGGGACAGAATACAATGAGCAGTTCTTC. This sequence encodes CASSSAGTEYNEQFF.

J is TRBJ2-7 and V is TRBV28; D perhaps matches TRBD1 (6 bases). The CDR3 loop spans 14 amino acids. The V and J ends lost 4 bases and 4 bases respectively, with 14 bases between them. CDR1 is MDHEN and CDR2 is SYDVKM in the germline V gene. In DNA, the CDR3 is TGTGCCAGCAGTTCCCGGGACATAGATTACGAGCAGTACTTC. It encodes CASSSRDIDYEQYF. The full variable domain, with the rest looked up from reference TRBV28 and TRBJ2-7, is DVKVTQSSRYLVKRTGEKVFLECVQDMDHENMFWYRQDPGLGLRLIYFSYDVKMKEKGDIPEGYSVSREKKERFSLILESASTNQTSMYLCASSSRDIDYEQYFGPGTRLTVT.

Note on this clonotype: Possible read error: a much larger clone is one base away. The chain links TRBV10-3 to TRBJ2-7; D ambiguous. Germline CDR1 reads ENHRY; CDR2 reads SYGVKD. The length of the CDR3 is 16 residues. The CDR3 protein is CAISEFGQANSDEQYF. CDR3 nucleotide sequence: TGTGCCATCAGTGAGTTTGGGCAGGCAAACTCCGACGAGCAGTACTTC.

This clonotype was seen just once. Since a far larger clone is one base different, this is likely a read error. V usage is TRBV3-1 and J usage is TRBJ2-3, with D perhaps matching TRBD1 (5 bases). Gene TRBJ1-1 matches the end of the DNA better, so the J call may be wrong. The V gene's germline CDR1 is LGHDT and CDR2 YNNKEL (reference sequence). The CDR3 totals 13 residues. The CDR3 nucleotides read TGTGCCTGCAGCCAAGCGGGGGGCACTGAAGCTTTCTTT. This encodes CACSQAGGTEAFF.

The chain joins TRBV2 to TRBJ2-1; 10 positions match TRBD2. CDR1 SNHLY and CDR2 FYNNEI come from the germline V gene. The CDR3 is made up of 15 amino acids. J gave up 8 bases and V 0 bases, and 4 bases lay outside the gene matches. DNA of the CDR3: TGTGCCAGCAGTGAAGCCGGTAGCGGGGGGCATGAGCAGTTCTTC. This gives the protein CASSEAGSGGHEQFF.

This clonotype was counted at least ten times. J is TRBJ2-5 and V is TRBV27; 10 nucleotides agree with TRBD2. The CDR3 runs 15 residues. J gave up 4 bases and V 6 bases, and 8 bases lay outside the gene matches. Per germline, CDR1 MNHEY and CDR2 SMNVEV (reference sequence). CDR3 nucleotides: TGTGCCAGCAGGGGGACTAGCGCTATAGGAGAGACCCAGTACTTC. Protein sequence: CASRGTSAIGETQYF.

Ten or more counts support this clonotype. The chain has TRBV6-1 and TRBJ2-2; 12 bases are shared with TRBD2. In germline, CDR1 is MNHNS, CDR2 SASEGT. The V gene end was trimmed by 5 bases and the J gene end by 7 bases; junction bases not matched to a gene: 5. This CDR3 region has 15 residues. The CDR3 nucleotides read TGTGCCAGCAGTCCCCCTAGCGGGGGGGGCGGGGAGCTGTTTTTT. Translation: CASSPPSGGGGELFF.

This clonotype was found many times. The chain links TRBV19 to TRBJ1-2; D ambiguous. CDR1 is LNHDA, CDR2 SQIVND, per germline (reference sequence). This CDR3 comprises 12 residues. Deletions cut 5 bases from V and 5 bases from J, with 9 bases between. CDR3 protein: CASSVEKYGYTF. The CDR3 coding sequence is TGTGCCAGTAGTGTGGAGAAGTATGGCTACACCTTC.

This chain uses TRBV7-9 with TRBJ2-7, with a possible D match to TRBD2 (5 bases). V was clipped by 3 bases and J by 0 bases, with 12 bases between them. This CDR3 is built from 15 residues. The V gene's germline CDR1 is SEHNR and CDR2 FQNEAQ (reference sequence). CDR3 nucleotides: TGTGCCAGCAGCTTGAGGGCTAGCTACTCCTACGAGCAGTACTTC. Protein product: CASSLRASYSYEQYF.

V gene TRBV20-1 combines with J gene TRBJ2-2; D is uncertain. The CDR3 is 11 residues long. Germline-derived CDR1 and CDR2 are DFQATT and SNEGSKA (reference sequence). V was trimmed by 3 bases and J by 6 bases, leaving 5 bases between them. CDR3: CSASGPGELFF. The CDR3 coding sequence is TGCAGTGCTAGCGGCCCCGGGGAGCTGTTTTTT.

This clonotype was found many times. The chain uses TRBV6-1 and TRBJ1-2, with D possibly TRBD1 on 6 matching bases. CDR3 length equals 15 residues. From germline, CDR1 is MNHNS and CDR2 SASEGT. Trimming left V 3 bases short and J 3 bases short, with 14 bases between. The CDR3 here is CASSDPTGLDYGYTF. CDR3 DNA sequence: TGTGCCAGCAGTGACCCGACAGGACTTGACTATGGCTACACCTTC.

The table lists this clonotype with many counts. The chain has TRBV12-3 or TRBV12-4 and TRBJ2-3; D gene uncertain. V was pared by 5 bases and J by 5 bases, with 11 bases between. The CDR3 length is 13 residues. CDR3 protein: CASSLTQGDTQYF. The CDR3 region has the DNA TGTGCCAGCAGTCTAACCCAAGGAGATACGCAGTATTTT.

This clonotype was detected many times. The gene calls are TRBV20-1 and TRBJ2-7; D remains unclear. The CDR3 loop spans 13 amino acids. V was shortened by 0 bases and J by 3 bases, with 9 bases between the two germline ends. The germline CDR1 and CDR2 sequences are DFQATT and SNEGSKA (reference sequence). This chain's CDR3 is CSARDDRVYEQYF. The CDR3 coding sequence is TGCAGTGCTAGAGATGACCGGGTCTACGAGCAGTACTTC.

The J gene is TRBJ1-5, the V gene TRBV29-1; 8 bases map to TRBD1. From germline, CDR1 is SQVTM and CDR2 ANQGSEA. The V and J ends lost 3 bases and 5 bases, in that order; junction bases with no gene match: 0. CDR3 size: 12 residues. For the CDR3, the DNA is TGCAGCGTTGAGACAGGGGATCAGCCCCAGCATTTT. It encodes CSVETGDQPQHF.

This CDR3 is CASSPGTGASYEQYF. The CDR3 DNA is TGTGCCAGCAGCCCCGGGACAGGGGCGTCCTACGAGCAGTACTTC. This chain joins TRBV7-9 and TRBJ2-7; 10 bases are a match to TRBD1. Germline lookup yields CDR1 SEHNR and CDR2 FQNEAQ (reference sequence). The CDR3 covers 15 residues. The V and J ends lost 5 bases and 1 base, in that order; junction bases with no gene match: 5. The variable domain in full, with the rest retrieved from reference TRBV7-9 and TRBJ2-7, is DTGVSQNPRHKITKRGQNVTFRCDPISEHNRLYWYRQTLGQGPEFLTYFQNEAQLEKSRLLSDRFSAERPKGSFSTLEIQRTEQGDSAMYLCASSPGTGASYEQYFGPGTRLTVT.

This clonotype came up many times. Its ends do not fully match the called genes, so a read error is possible. The rearrangement links TRBV7-3 to TRBJ2-3, with 7 positions matching TRBD1. Germline V lookup: CDR1 SGHTA, CDR2 FQGTGA. The length of the CDR3 is 15 residues. The CDR3 is CASSQTGFDTDTQYF. CDR3 nucleotide sequence: TGTGCTAGCAGCCAGACAGGGTTTGACACAGATACGCAGTATTTT. Supplemented by reference TRBV7-3 and TRBJ2-3, the full variable domain reads GAGVSQTPSNKVTEKGKYVELRCDPISGHTALYWYRQSLGQGPEFLIYFQGTGAADDSGLPNDRFFAVRPEGSVSTLKIQRTERGDSAVYLCASSQTGFDTDTQYFGPGTRLTVL.

The chain is built from TRBV14 and TRBJ2-3; TRBD2 agrees at 8 bases. The CDR3 has 16 residues. With V trimmed by 3 bases and J by 2 bases, 7 bases remained unmatched. Per the germline V gene, CDR1 is SGHDN and CDR2 is FVKESK. The CDR3 region has the DNA TGTGCCAGCAGCCACTCCGGGACTAGACTCACAGATACGCAGTATTTT. The encoded protein is CASSHSGTRLTDTQYF.

This clonotype was picked up a small number of times. The chain has TRBV6-2 or TRBV6-3 and TRBJ1-2, with D possibly TRBD1 on 5 matching bases. The germline V gene encodes CDR1 MNHEY and CDR2 SVGEGT. The CDR3 extends over 15 amino acids. The V end was cut by 4 bases, the J end by 0 bases, with 12 bases between. The CDR3 DNA is TGTGCCAGCAGTTCCGGAGACAGCCCTAACTATGGCTACACCTTC. Translation gives CASSSGDSPNYGYTF.

This clonotype came up many times. This chain joins TRBV19 and TRBJ2-1; 9 bases align to TRBD1. Losses at the gene ends were 6 bases for V and 8 bases for J; bases not matched to a gene: 8. This CDR3 is 14 amino acids long. CDR1 is LNHDA, CDR2 SQIVND, per germline (reference sequence). CDR3 amino acids: CASSFGTGPYEQFF. In nucleotides, the CDR3 is TGTGCCAGTAGCTTCGGGACAGGGCCATATGAGCAGTTCTTC. Supplemented by reference TRBV19 and TRBJ2-1, the full variable domain reads DGGITQSPKYLFRKEGQNVTLSCEQNLNHDAMYWYRQDPGQGLRLIYYSQIVNDFQKGDIAEGYSVSREKKESFPLTVTSAQKNPTAFYLCASSFGTGPYEQFFGPGTRLTVL.